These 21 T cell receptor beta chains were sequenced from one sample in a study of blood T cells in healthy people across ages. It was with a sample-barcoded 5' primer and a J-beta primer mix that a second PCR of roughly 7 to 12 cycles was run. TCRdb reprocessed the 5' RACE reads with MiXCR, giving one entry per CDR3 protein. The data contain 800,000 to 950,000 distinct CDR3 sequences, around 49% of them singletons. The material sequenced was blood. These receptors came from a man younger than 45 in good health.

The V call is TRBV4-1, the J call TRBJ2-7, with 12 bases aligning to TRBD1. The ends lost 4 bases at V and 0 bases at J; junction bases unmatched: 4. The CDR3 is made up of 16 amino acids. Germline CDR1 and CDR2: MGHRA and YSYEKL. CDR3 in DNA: TGCGCCAGCAGCCGGTCGGGACAGGGGGCCTCCTACGAGCAGTACTTC. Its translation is CASSRSGQGASYEQYF.

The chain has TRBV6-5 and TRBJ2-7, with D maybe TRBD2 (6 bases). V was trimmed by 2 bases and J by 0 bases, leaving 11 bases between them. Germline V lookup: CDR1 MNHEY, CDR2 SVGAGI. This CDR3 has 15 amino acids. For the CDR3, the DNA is TGTGCCAGCAGTTACGGCGGGGCGAGCTCCTACGAGCAGTACTTC. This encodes CASSYGGASSYEQYF.

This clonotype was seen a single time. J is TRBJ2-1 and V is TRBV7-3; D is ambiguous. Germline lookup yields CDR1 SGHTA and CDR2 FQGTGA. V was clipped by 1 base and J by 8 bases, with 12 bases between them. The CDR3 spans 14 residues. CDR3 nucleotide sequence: TGTGCCAGCAGCTTAAGCCGGACCACGGATGAGCAGTTCTTC. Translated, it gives CASSLSRTTDEQFF. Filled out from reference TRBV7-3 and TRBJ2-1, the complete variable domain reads GAGVSQTPSNKVTEKGKYVELRCDPISGHTALYWYRQSLGQGPEFLIYFQGTGAADDSGLPNDRFFAVRPEGSVSTLKIQRTERGDSAVYLCASSLSRTTDEQFFGPGTRLTVL.

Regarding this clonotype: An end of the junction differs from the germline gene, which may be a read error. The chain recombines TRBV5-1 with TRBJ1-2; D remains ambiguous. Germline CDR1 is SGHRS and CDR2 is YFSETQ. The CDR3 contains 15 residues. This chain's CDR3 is CASSLETGENYGDTF. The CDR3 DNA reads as TGCGCCAGCAGCTTGGAAACCGGGGAGAACTATGGCGACACCTTC.

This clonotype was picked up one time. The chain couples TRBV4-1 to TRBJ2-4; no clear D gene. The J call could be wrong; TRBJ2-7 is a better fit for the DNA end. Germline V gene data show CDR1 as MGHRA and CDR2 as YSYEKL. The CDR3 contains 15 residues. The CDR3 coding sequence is TGCGCCAGCAGCCAAGATCAGGTTAAAAGCTACGAGCAGTACTTC. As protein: CASSQDQVKSYEQYF.

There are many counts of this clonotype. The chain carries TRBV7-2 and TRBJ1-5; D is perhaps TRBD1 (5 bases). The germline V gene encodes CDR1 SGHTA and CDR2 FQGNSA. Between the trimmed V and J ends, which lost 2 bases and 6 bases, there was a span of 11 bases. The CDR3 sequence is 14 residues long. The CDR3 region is CASSLTGDGQPQHF. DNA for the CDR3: TGTGCCAGCAGCTTAACGGGGGACGGTCAGCCCCAGCATTTT. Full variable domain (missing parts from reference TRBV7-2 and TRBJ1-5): GAGVSQSPSNKVTEKGKDVELRCDPISGHTALYWYRQSLGQGLEFLIYFQGNSAPDKSGLPSDRFSAERTGGSVSTLTIQRTQQEDSAVYLCASSLTGDGQPQHFGDGTRLSIL.

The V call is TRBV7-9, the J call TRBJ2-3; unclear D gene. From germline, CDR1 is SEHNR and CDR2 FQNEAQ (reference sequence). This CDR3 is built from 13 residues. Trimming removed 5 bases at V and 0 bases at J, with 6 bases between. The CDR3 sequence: CASSQSSTDTQYF. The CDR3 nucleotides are TGTGCCAGCAGCCAAAGTAGCACAGATACGCAGTATTTT.

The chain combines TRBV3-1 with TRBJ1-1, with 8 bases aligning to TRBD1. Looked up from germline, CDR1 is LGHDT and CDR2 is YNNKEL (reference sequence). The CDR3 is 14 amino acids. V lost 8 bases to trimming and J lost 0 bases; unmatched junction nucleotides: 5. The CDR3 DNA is TGTGCCAGCTCTTCGACAGGGGTGAACACTGAAGCTTTCTTT. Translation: CASSSTGVNTEAFF.

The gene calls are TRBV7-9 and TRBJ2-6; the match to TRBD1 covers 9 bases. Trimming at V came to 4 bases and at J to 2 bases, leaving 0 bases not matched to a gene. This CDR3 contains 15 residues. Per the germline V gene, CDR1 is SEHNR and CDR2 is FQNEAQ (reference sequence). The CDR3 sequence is CASSWTGAGANVLTF. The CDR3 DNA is TGTGCCAGCAGCTGGACAGGGGCTGGGGCCAACGTCCTGACTTTC.

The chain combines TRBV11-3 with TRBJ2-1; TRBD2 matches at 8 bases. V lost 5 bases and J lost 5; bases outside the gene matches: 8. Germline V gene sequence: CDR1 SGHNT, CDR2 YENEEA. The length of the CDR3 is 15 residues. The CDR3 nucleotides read TGTGCCAGCAGCCCTGCGGGGGGCCCCAACAATGAGCAGTTCTTC. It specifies CASSPAGGPNNEQFF. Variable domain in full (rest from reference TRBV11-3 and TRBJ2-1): EAGVVQSPRYKIIEKKQPVAFWCNPISGHNTLYWYLQNLGQGPELLIRYENEEAVDDSQLPKDRFSAERLKGVDSTLKIQPAELGDSAVYLCASSPAGGPNNEQFFGPGTRLTVL.

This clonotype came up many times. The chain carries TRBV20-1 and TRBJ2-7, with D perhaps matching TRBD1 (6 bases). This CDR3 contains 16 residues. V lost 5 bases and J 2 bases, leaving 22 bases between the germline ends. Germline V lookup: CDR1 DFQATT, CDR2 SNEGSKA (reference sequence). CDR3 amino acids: CSALIVELGHTYEQYF. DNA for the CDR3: TGCAGTGCTTTAATCGTAGAGTTGGGACATACCTACGAGCAGTACTTC.

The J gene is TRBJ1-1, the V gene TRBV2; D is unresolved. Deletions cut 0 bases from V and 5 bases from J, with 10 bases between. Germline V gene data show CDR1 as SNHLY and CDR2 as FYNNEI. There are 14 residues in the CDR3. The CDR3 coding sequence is TGTGCCAGCAGTGAAGCGTCCGGAAGGACTGAAGCTTTCTTT. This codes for CASSEASGRTEAFF.

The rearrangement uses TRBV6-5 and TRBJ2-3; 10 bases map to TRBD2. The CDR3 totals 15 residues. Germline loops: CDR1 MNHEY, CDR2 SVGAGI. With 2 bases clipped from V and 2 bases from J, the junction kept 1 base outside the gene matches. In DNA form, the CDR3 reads TGTGCCAGCAGTTACACTAGCGGGACCACAGATACGCAGTATTTT. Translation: CASSYTSGTTDTQYF.

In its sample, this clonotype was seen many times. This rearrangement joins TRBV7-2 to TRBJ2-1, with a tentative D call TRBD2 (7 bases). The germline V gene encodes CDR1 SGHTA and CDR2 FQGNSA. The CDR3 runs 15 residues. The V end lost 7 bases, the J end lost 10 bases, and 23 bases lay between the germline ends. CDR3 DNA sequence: TGTGCCAGCACCCCATCGCTCGCGGGGGCGGGGGAGCAGTTCTTC. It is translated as CASTPSLAGAGEQFF.

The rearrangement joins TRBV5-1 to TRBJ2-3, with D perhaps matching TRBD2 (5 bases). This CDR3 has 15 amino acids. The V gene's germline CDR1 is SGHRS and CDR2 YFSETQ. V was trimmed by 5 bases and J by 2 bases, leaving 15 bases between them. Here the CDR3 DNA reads TGCGCCAGCAGACGGAGCGGCTTGGTCACAGATACGCAGTATTTT. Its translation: CASRRSGLVTDTQYF.

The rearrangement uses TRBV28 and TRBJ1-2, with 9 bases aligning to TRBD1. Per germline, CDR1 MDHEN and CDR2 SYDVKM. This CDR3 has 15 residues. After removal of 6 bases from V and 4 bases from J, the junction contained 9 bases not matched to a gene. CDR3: CASSRWDREAYGYTF. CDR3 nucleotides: TGTGCCAGCAGCCGCTGGGACAGGGAGGCCTATGGCTACACCTTC.

The CDR3 DNA sequence: TGTGCCTGGAGCGCATCAGGGGGACGGGAGCAGTTCTTC. It specifies CAWSASGGREQFF. The V call is TRBV30, the J call TRBJ2-1; 7 bases line up with TRBD1. This CDR3 contains 13 residues. Germline V gene lookup returns CDR1 GTSNPN and CDR2 SVGIG (reference sequence). J was trimmed by 10 bases and V by 3 bases; bases with no gene match: 9.

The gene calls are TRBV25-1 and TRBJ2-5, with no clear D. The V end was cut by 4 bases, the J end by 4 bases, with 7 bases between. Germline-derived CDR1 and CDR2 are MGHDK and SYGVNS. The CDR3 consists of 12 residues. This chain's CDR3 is CASSVPGETQYF. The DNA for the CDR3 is TGTGCCAGCAGTGTCCCAGGAGAGACCCAGTACTTC.

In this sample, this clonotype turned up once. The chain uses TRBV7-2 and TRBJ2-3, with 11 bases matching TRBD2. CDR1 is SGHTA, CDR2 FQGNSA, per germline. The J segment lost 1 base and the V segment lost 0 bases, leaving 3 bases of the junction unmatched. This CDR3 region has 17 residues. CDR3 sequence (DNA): TGTGCCAGCAGCTTAGCCCTTAGCGGGGGGGGCACAGATACGCAGTATTTT. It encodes CASSLALSGGGTDTQYF.

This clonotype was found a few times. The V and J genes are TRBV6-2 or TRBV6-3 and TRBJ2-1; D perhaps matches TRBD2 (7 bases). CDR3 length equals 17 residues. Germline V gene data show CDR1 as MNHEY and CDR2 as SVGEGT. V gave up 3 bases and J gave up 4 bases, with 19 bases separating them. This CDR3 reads CASSYYIGGGQYNEQFF. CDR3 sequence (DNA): TGTGCCAGCAGTTATTATATAGGCGGGGGCCAATACAATGAGCAGTTCTTC.

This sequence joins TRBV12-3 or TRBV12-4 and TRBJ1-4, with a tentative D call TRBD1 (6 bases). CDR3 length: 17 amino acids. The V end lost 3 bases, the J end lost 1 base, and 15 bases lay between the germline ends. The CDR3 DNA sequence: TGTGCCAGCAGTTTCGGGGGGCTGGTAGGAACTAATGAAAAACTGTTTTTT. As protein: CASSFGGLVGTNEKLFF.